This is a list of T cell receptor beta chains from one sample in a study of OX40 agonist ivuxolimab in advanced cancers. Only in-frame clones appear in the TCRdb table, and some are missing; sequencing was by immunoSEQ multiplex PCR. The table includes nearly 80,000 clones, 70% to 85% detected once. This specimen was CD4+ or CD8+ T cells sorted from blood, taken in a trial of the OX40 agonist ivuxolimab. These receptors came from an adult with an advanced solid tumor such as melanoma, head and neck, liver or kidney cancer. CDR3s leave out the opening cysteine and the closing phenylalanine or tryptophan.

V gene: TRBV6-1; J gene: TRBJ2-3; CDR3 protein: ASSATSGTQTTQY
V gene: TRBV6-5; J gene: TRBJ2-2; CDR3 protein: ASSPGRPNTGELF
V gene: TRBV6-1; J gene: TRBJ1-4; CDR3 protein: ASSEGGRGPTNEKLF
V gene: TRBV6-5; J gene: TRBJ2-6; CDR3 protein: ASSLGETGANVLT
V gene: TRBV7-3; J gene: TRBJ2-2; CDR3 protein: ASSFGTGTGELF
V gene: TRBV2; J gene: TRBJ2-7; CDR3 protein: ASSLSGRVGEQY
V gene: TRBV5-1; J gene: TRBJ1-1; CDR3 protein: ASSSVGQGHTEAF
V gene: TRBV7-2; J gene: TRBJ2-5; CDR3 protein: ASSTRQQDGAIQY
V gene: TRBV11-2; J gene: TRBJ2-1; CDR3 protein: ASGQYNEQF
V gene: TRBV9; J gene: TRBJ1-5; CDR3 protein: ASSPGGGGINQPQH
V gene: TRBV28; J gene: TRBJ1-2; CDR3 protein: ASSPFQGSYGYT
V gene: TRBV2; J gene: TRBJ1-1; CDR3 protein: ASVRDRNTEAF
V gene: TRBV7-8; J gene: TRBJ2-5; CDR3 protein: ASSPWGGVKTQY
V gene: TRBV7-2; J gene: TRBJ2-1; CDR3 protein: ASSLTPNGVNEQF
V gene: TRBV19; J gene: TRBJ1-4; CDR3 protein: ASSIVAAEKLF
V gene: TRBV5-1; J gene: TRBJ2-3; CDR3 protein: ASSLTFLTDTQY
V gene: TRBV28; J gene: TRBJ2-1; CDR3 protein: ASSSGGVSNNEQF
V gene: TRBV5-1; J gene: TRBJ1-1; CDR3 protein: ASSLPGSEAF